This TCR beta chain appears in the sequencing data of a study of beta chain features in type 1 diabetes. Overall study results and limits: Shortening that was moderate but significant affected the TCRB CDR3s of Type 1 diabetes patients in all four CD4+ subsets. The study found fewer insertions and more deletions at VDJ junctions in type 1 diabetes patients. Across patients, naive, central memory and Treg TCRB repertoires exhibited apparently greater similarity than was observed across healthy donors.

Germline V gene data show CDR1 as SEHNR and CDR2 as FQNEAQ (reference sequence). V lost 0 bases and J 4 bases, leaving 3 bases between the germline ends. The CDR3 length is 13 residues. A remark on this clone: Its matching antigen is unknown.

Every isolated RNA sample was fully reverse transcribed, so sequencing captured expressed TCRB transcripts. Generated by immunoSEQ multiplex PCR, the TCRdb table keeps only in-frame clones and is missing some. The sample gives about 620,000 clones, less than 20% of which show up once; about 0.097% is in the top ten. This clonotype was sampled from a young man in good health. The specimen sequenced was naive CD4+ T cells from blood. The rearrangement links TRBV7-9 to TRBJ2-2; unclear D gene. For the CDR3, the DNA is TGTGCCAGCAGCTTAGCGGCCACCGGGGAGCTGTTTTTT. Translated, it gives CASSLAATGELFF.